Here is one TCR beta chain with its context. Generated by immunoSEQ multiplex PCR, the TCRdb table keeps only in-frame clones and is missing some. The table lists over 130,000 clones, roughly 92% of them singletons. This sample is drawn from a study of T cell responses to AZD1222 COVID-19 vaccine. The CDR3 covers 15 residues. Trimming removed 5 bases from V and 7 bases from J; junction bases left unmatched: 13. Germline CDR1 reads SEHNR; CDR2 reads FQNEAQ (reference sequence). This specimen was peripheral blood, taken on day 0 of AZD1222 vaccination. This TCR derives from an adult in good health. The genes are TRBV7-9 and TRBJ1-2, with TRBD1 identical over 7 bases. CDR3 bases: TGTGCCAGCAGCGTTCAGGGGGGGCTAGTTATTGGCTACACCTTC. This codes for CASSVQGGLVIGYTF.